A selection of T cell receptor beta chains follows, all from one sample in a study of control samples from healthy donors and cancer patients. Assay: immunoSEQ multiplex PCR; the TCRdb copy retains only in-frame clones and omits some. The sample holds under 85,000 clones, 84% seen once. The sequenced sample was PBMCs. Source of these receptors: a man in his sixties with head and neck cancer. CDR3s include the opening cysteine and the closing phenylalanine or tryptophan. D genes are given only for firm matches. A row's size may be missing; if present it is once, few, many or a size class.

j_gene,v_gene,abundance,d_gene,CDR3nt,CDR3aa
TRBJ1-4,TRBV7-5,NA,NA,TGTGTCAGAAGCTCGGGAACCCCGATTGGGGGGAATGAAAAACTGTTTTTT,CVRSSGTPIGGNEKLFF
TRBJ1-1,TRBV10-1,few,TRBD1,TGCGCCAGCAGTCCCGGGACAGGGAACACTGAAGCTTTCTTT,CASSPGTGNTEAFF
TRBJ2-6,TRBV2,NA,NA,TGTGCCAGCAGGTCCTTCGTCGGGGCTGGGGCCAACGTCCTGACTTTC,CASRSFVGAGANVLTF
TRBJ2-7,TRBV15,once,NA,TGTGCCACCAGCAGAGATCGTTCCCCGGGGGAGGAGCAGTACTTC,CATSRDRSPGEEQYF
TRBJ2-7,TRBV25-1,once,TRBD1,TGTGCCAGCAGCCCGGGACAGGTGAGCTCCTACGAGCAGTACTTC,CASSPGQVSSYEQYF
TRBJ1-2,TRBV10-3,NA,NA,TGTGCCATCAGTGTATCCCCCGGGTCGGGAAACTATGGCTACACCTTC,CAISVSPGSGNYGYTF
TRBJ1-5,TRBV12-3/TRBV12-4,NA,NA,TGTGCCAGCGACGTGGGGAGCAATCAGCCCCAGCATTTT,CASDVGSNQPQHF
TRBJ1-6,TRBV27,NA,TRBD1,TGTGCCAGCACGACAGGGCCTACACCCCTCCACTTT,CASTTGPTPLHF
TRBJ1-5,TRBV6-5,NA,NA,TGTGCCAGCATGGCGGTCGAAAGCAATCAGCCCCAGCATTTT,CASMAVESNQPQHF
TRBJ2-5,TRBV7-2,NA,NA,TGTGCCAGCAGCTTGGTGGGATCAGAGACCCAGTACTTC,CASSLVGSETQYF
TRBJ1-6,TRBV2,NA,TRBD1,TGTGCCAGCAGCACGGGGGGGGACAGAATCTCCTCTCTCCTTAATTCACCCCTCCACTTT,CASSTGGDRISSLLNSPLHF
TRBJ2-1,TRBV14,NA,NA,TGTGCCAGCAGCCCCAGACGGGCCAGCTCCTACAATGAGCAGTTCTTC,CASSPRRASSYNEQFF
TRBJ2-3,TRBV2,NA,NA,TGTGCCAGCAGTGAACACAGGATAGGATCTAGCACAGATACGCAGTATTTT,CASSEHRIGSSTDTQYF
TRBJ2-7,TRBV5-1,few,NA,TGCGCCAGCAGCTTGGACGGTTCCCCCACACGCGAGCAGTACTTC,CASSLDGSPTREQYF
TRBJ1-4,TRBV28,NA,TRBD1,TGTGCCAGCAGATCTGGGACAGAACGAAAACTGTTTTTT,CASRSGTERKLFF
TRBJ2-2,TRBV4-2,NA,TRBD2,TGTGCCAGCAGCCCCTGGCCCCTAGCTAGCGGGACGAACACCGGGGAGCTGTTTTTT,CASSPWPLASGTNTGELFF
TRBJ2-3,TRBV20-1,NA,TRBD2,TGCAGTGCTAGTAGCGCGGGAGTGGGGACAGATACGCAGTATTTT,CSASSAGVGTDTQYF
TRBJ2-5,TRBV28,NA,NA,TGTGCCAGCACTGGTCGGTGGTCCAGGGAGACCCAGTACTTC,CASTGRWSRETQYF
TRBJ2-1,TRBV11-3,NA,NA,TGTGCCAGCAGCTTCGGGGGATACAATGAGCAGTTCTTC,CASSFGGYNEQFF
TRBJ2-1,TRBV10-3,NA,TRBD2,TGTGCCACCTTAGCGGGGTGGGGGAATGAGCAGTTCTTC,CATLAGWGNEQFF
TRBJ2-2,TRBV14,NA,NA,TGTGCCAGCAGCATATATACGGGGGCGAACACCGGGGAGCTGTTTTTT,CASSIYTGANTGELFF
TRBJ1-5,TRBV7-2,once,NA,TGTGCCAGCAGCCGGGACATTAGTCAGCCCCAGCATTTT,CASSRDISQPQHF
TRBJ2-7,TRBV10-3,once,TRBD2,TGTGCCATCAGTGACCCAGCGAGGATAGCGGGGCCACCCTACGAGCAGTACTTC,CAISDPARIAGPPYEQYF
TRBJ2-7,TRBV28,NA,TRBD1,TGTGCCAGCAGTTCTATACTCTCCTGGGACAGGGACGACGAGCAGTACTTC,CASSSILSWDRDDEQYF
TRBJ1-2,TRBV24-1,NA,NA,TGTGCCACCAGTGCGAACGGTGGTTATGGCTACACCTTC,CATSANGGYGYTF
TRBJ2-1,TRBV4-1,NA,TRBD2,TGCGCCAGCAGCCAAGATATAAGCGGGAGTAAAAATGAGCAGTTCTTC,CASSQDISGSKNEQFF
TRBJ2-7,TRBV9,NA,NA,TGTGCCAGCAGCAGTCAGGGAGGTCGGGACGAGCAGTACTTC,CASSSQGGRDEQYF
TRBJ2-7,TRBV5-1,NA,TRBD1,TGCGCCAGCGGGAAGACAGGGGAGGTCTACGAGCAGTACTTC,CASGKTGEVYEQYF